One and the same sample provided the 24 T cell receptor beta chains below, sequenced in a study of blood T cell repertoires in COVID-19. Sequencing used immunoSEQ multiplex PCR; TCRdb keeps in-frame clones, though not all of them. Found here are fewer than 250,000 clones, less than 85% of them singletons; the top ten hold around an eighth. Sequenced input: peripheral blood. The receptors shown here come from a woman in her forties or fifties with acute or convalescent COVID-19.

This sequence joins TRBV5-6 and TRBJ1-1, with D uncertain. Trimming removed 0 bases from V and 3 bases from J, with 9 bases in between. CDR1 is SGHDT, CDR2 YYEEEE, per germline. The CDR3 is 14 amino acids. This CDR3 reads CASSLEARYTEAFF. The DNA for the CDR3 is TGTGCCAGCAGCTTGGAGGCTAGATACACTGAAGCTTTCTTT.

The chain carries TRBV30 and TRBJ1-4; TRBD1 is a possible D gene (5 bases). V lost 5 bases to trimming and J lost 4 bases, with 11 bases between them. This CDR3 comprises 13 residues. Germline V gene data show CDR1 as GTSNPN and CDR2 as SVGIG (reference sequence). CDR3 DNA sequence: TGTGCCTGGGCCAGGGCAATTAATGAAAAACTGTTTTTT. Encoded protein: CAWARAINEKLFF.

This clone was seen repeatedly, ten times or more. The V gene is TRBV7-2, the J gene TRBJ1-2; the D is unclear. CDR3 length equals 13 residues. Germline V lookup: CDR1 SGHTA, CDR2 FQGNSA. The V end lost 4 bases, the J end lost 2 bases, and 8 bases lay between the germline ends. CDR3 coding DNA: TGTGCCAGCAGCTCACAGACCAACTATGGCTACACCTTC. This translates into CASSSQTNYGYTF.

V usage is TRBV6-2 or TRBV6-3 and J usage is TRBJ1-4; tentatively, D is TRBD1 (5 bases). Germline CDR1 reads MNHEY; CDR2 reads SVGEGT. There are 13 residues in the CDR3. V shed 6 bases and J shed 16 bases, with 21 bases lying between them. CDR3 bases: TGTGCCAGCAGCGCGCCGGCCAGGGCCCGTCAGTTTTTT. Translation: CASSAPARARQFF.

This sequence joins TRBV11-2 and TRBJ2-1, with D possibly being TRBD1 (6 bases). Germline-derived CDR1 and CDR2 are SGHAT and FQNNGV. This CDR3 region has 18 residues. V shed 1 base and J shed 3 bases, with 19 bases lying between them. CDR3 sequence: CASSLAGGGAALYNEQFF. CDR3 DNA sequence: TGTGCCAGCAGCTTAGCTGGGGGCGGAGCGGCTCTCTACAATGAGCAGTTCTTC.

The rearrangement uses TRBV11-2 and TRBJ2-6, with D perhaps TRBD1 (6 bases). Trimming pared 3 bases from V and 0 bases from J, leaving 9 bases between. CDR1 SGHAT and CDR2 FQNNGV come from the germline V gene. This CDR3 spans 16 amino acids. CDR3 sequence: CASSFWGPSGANVLTF. Here the CDR3 DNA reads TGTGCCAGCAGCTTTTGGGGGCCCTCTGGGGCCAACGTCCTGACTTTC.

The chain links TRBV7-2 to TRBJ1-6; D perhaps matches TRBD1 (5 bases). This CDR3 has 15 amino acids. With 1 base removed from V and 8 bases from J, the gap between germline ends came to 12 bases. The V gene's germline CDR1 is SGHTA and CDR2 FQGNSA. CDR3 residues: CASSLDPGNHSPLHF. The DNA for the CDR3 is TGTGCCAGCAGCTTAGACCCAGGGAATCATTCACCCCTCCACTTT.

This clone was detected only once. J is TRBJ1-2 and V is TRBV6-6, with D tentatively TRBD1 (5 bases). V lost 6 bases and J lost 2, with 10 bases in between. CDR1 and CDR2 from the germline V gene are MNHNY and SVGAGI (reference sequence). The CDR3 runs 13 residues. The CDR3 loop is CASRDKKNYGYTF. The CDR3 nucleotides are TGTGCCAGCAGGGACAAAAAGAACTATGGCTACACCTTC.

The J gene is TRBJ1-1, the V gene TRBV7-9; 7 bases agree with TRBD1. CDR3 length: 14 amino acids. V lost 3 bases to trimming and J lost 0 bases; unmatched junction nucleotides: 1. The germline V gene has CDR1 SEHNR and CDR2 FQNEAQ (reference sequence). The CDR3 nucleotides are TGTGCCAGCAGCTTCGGGACAGTGAACACTGAAGCTTTCTTT. Translating gives CASSFGTVNTEAFF.

The chain employs TRBV29-1 and TRBJ2-1, with 12 positions matching TRBD2. The CDR3 has 18 residues. Germline V gene lookup returns CDR1 SQVTM and CDR2 ANQGSEA. The J segment lost 1 base and the V segment lost 5 bases, leaving 12 bases of the junction unmatched. CDR3 region: CSVTTIGTSGFSYNEQFF. CDR3 nucleotide sequence: TGCAGCGTTACAACAATCGGGACTAGCGGGTTTTCCTACAATGAGCAGTTCTTC.

The chain recombines TRBV9 with TRBJ2-3; 7 bases fit TRBD2. With 3 bases clipped from V and 4 bases from J, the junction kept 8 bases outside the gene matches. The CDR3 loop spans 15 amino acids. Germline CDR1 and CDR2: SGDLS and YYNGEE. CDR3 in amino acids: CASSELVSGADTQYF. The CDR3 region has the DNA TGTGCCAGCAGCGAATTAGTAAGCGGGGCAGATACGCAGTATTTT.

The V call is TRBV10-3, the J call TRBJ1-1; 7 bases map to TRBD1. CDR1 and CDR2 from the germline V gene are ENHRY and SYGVKD. This CDR3 spans 13 amino acids. The V and J ends lost 10 bases and 7 bases, in that order; junction bases with no gene match: 12. CDR3 in amino acids: CANSGQVGGEAFF. CDR3 nucleotide sequence: TGTGCCAACTCTGGACAGGTCGGAGGTGAAGCTTTCTTT.

The sample holds a few counts of this clone. CDR3 DNA sequence: TGTGCCAGCAGCTTGATGACAGGGATCCATCAGCCCCAGCATTTT. It is translated as CASSLMTGIHQPQHF. V is TRBV7-8 and J is TRBJ1-5; 7 bases line up with TRBD1. Germline trimming cut 3 bases from V and 5 bases from J; bases unmatched to any gene: 7. Germline CDR1 and CDR2: SGHVS and FQNEAQ. The CDR3 has 15 amino acids.

The V call is TRBV7-9, the J call TRBJ1-4; D gene uncertain. Germline V CDR1 and CDR2: SEHNR, FQNEAQ (reference sequence). Trimming left V 6 bases short and J 5 bases short, with 10 bases between. The CDR3 length is 13 residues. The CDR3 DNA reads TGTGCCAGCAGAGGCGGAGTGAATGAAAAACTGTTTTTT. Translating it yields CASRGGVNEKLFF.

The chain uses TRBV4-3 and TRBJ2-2; 8 bases map to TRBD1. After removal of 0 bases from V and 4 bases from J, the junction contained 4 bases not matched to a gene. This CDR3 has 16 residues. The germline V gene encodes CDR1 LGHNA and CDR2 YSLEER. CDR3 bases: TGCGCCAGCAGCCAAGACAGGGGGCGAAGCACCGGGGAGCTGTTTTTT. It encodes CASSQDRGRSTGELFF.

In its sample, this clone was seen a few times. This rearrangement joins TRBV7-2 to TRBJ2-3; unclear D gene. V lost 2 bases and J 5 bases, leaving 8 bases between the germline ends. Germline V gene sequence: CDR1 SGHTA, CDR2 FQGNSA. The CDR3 totals 13 residues. The CDR3, as DNA: TGTGCCAGCAGCTTAACTGTCCAAGATACGCAGTATTTT. Its protein is CASSLTVQDTQYF.

The chain carries TRBV28 and TRBJ1-2; the match to TRBD1 covers 12 bases. Germline assignment: CDR1 MDHEN and CDR2 SYDVKM. Losses at the gene ends were 7 bases for V and 4 bases for J; bases not matched to a gene: 13. The CDR3 totals 17 residues. In DNA, the CDR3 is TGTGCCAGCAACCTATCGGGACAGGGGGCCTCCCTCTATGGCTACACCTTC. Its protein product is CASNLSGQGASLYGYTF.

The chain carries TRBV25-1 and TRBJ2-7; D is perhaps TRBD1 (6 bases). The CDR3 loop spans 13 amino acids. V gave up 6 bases and J gave up 7 bases, with 16 bases separating them. Germline V lookup: CDR1 MGHDK, CDR2 SYGVNS. CDR3 residues: CASSENRAREQYF. DNA of the CDR3: TGTGCCAGCAGCGAAAACAGGGCTCGGGAGCAGTACTTC.

The chain joins TRBV14 to TRBJ2-1, with TRBD2 matching 11 bases. V trimming: 1 base; J trimming: 7 bases; junction bases outside the gene matches: 18. The CDR3 contains 20 residues. CDR1 and CDR2 (germline): SGHDN, FVKESK. CDR3 coding DNA: TGTGCCAGCAGCCAAGTTCGGCAGACGGGTAGCGGGAGGGCCAAGAATGAGCAGTTCTTC. Its translation is CASSQVRQTGSGRAKNEQFF.

The V call is TRBV15, the J call TRBJ2-5; D is ambiguous. Trimming took off 0 bases at V and 2 bases at J, with 4 bases between the two ends. This CDR3 is 13 amino acids long. Germline loops: CDR1 LNHNV, CDR2 YYDKDF (reference sequence). CDR3 bases: TGTGCCACCAGCAGAGACCTACAAGAGACCCAGTACTTC. It specifies CATSRDLQETQYF.

The rearrangement joins TRBV2 to TRBJ1-2, with 9 bases that match TRBD1. This CDR3 has 13 amino acids. The germline V gene has CDR1 SNHLY and CDR2 FYNNEI. The J segment lost 8 bases and the V segment lost 5 bases, leaving 6 bases of the junction unmatched. CDR3 region: CASSQGQGVGYTF. The CDR3 coding sequence is TGTGCCAGCAGTCAGGGACAGGGCGTCGGCTACACCTTC.

The chain recombines TRBV27 with TRBJ1-6; D might be TRBD1 (6 bases). V shed 6 bases and J shed 5 bases, with 17 bases lying between them. The CDR3 is 16 amino acids. The germline CDR1 and CDR2 sequences are MNHEY and SMNVEV (reference sequence). The CDR3 DNA reads TGTGCCAGCAGCCCTAGGGGGGGGGCTGATAATTCACCCCTCCACTTT. Translated, it gives CASSPRGGADNSPLHF.

The genes are TRBV10-2 and TRBJ1-3; no definite D call. Looked up from germline, CDR1 is WSHSY and CDR2 is SAAADI. The V and J ends lost 6 bases and 0 bases respectively, with 15 bases between them. The CDR3 sequence is 16 residues long. The CDR3 bases are TGCGCCAGCAGCCCTGTACCAGTCAACTCTGGAAACACCATATATTTT. It translates to CASSPVPVNSGNTIYF.

This clone was recorded once. This chain connects TRBV7-8 to TRBJ1-5, with a tentative D call TRBD1 (5 bases). This CDR3 comprises 15 residues. CDR1 and CDR2 (germline): SGHVS, FQNEAQ. V was clipped by 4 bases and J by 6 bases, with 16 bases between them. The CDR3 loop reads CASSYTGGNGQPQHF. The DNA of the CDR3 is TGTGCCAGCAGCTATACAGGTGGAAATGGTCAGCCCCAGCATTTT.